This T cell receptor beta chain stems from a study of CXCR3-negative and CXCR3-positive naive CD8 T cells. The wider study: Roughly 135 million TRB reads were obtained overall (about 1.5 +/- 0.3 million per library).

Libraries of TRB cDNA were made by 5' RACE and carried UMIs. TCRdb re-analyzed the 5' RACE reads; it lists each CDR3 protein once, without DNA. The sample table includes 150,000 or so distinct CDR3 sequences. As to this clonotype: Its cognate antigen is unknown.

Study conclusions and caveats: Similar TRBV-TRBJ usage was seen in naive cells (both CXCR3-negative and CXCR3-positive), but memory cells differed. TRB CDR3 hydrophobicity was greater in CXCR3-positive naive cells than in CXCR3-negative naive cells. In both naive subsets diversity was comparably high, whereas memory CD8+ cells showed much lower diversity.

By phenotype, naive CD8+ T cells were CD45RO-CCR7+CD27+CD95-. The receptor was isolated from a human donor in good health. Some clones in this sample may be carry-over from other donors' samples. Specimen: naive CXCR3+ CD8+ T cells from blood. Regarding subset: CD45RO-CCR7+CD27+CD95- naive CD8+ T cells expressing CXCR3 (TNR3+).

The CDR3 loop is CASSYSPDRAYGYTF. The rearrangement joins TRBV6-2 or TRBV6-3 to TRBJ1-2; absent DNA, TCRdb's TRBD1 call cannot be checked. The germline CDR1 and CDR2 sequences are MNHEY and SVGEGT. CDR3 size: 15 residues.